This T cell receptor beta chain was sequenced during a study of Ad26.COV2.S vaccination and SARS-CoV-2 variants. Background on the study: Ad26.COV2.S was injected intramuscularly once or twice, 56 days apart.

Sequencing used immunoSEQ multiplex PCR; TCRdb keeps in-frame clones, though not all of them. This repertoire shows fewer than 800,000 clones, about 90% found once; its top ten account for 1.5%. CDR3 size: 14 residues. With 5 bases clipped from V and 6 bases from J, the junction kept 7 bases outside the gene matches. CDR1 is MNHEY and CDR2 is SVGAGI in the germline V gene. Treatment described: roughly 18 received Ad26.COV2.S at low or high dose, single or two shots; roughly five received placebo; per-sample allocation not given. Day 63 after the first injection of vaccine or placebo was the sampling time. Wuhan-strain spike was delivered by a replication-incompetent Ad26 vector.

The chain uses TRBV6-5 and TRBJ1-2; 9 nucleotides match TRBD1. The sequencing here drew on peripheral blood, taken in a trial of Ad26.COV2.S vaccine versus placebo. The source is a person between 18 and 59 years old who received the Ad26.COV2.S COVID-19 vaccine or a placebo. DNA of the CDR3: TGTGCCAGCAGTCGTAGACAGGGGGGCGATGGCTACACCTTC. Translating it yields CASSRRQGGDGYTF.